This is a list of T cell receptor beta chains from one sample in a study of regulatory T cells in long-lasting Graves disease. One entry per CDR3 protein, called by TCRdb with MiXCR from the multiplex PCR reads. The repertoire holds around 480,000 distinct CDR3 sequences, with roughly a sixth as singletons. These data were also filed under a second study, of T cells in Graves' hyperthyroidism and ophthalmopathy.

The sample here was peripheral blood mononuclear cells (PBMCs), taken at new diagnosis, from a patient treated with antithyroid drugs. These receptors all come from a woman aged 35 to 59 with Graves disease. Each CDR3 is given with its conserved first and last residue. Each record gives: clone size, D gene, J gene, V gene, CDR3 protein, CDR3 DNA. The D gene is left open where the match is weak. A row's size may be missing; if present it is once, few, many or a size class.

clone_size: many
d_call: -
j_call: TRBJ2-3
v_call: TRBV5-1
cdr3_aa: CASSLDQGPTDTQYF
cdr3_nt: TGCGCCAGCAGCTTGGACCAGGGACCCACAGATACGCAGTATTTT

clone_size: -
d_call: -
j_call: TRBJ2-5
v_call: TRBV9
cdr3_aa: CASSVVGIQETQYF
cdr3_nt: TGTGCCAGCAGCGTAGTGGGGATCCAAGAGACCCAGTACTTC

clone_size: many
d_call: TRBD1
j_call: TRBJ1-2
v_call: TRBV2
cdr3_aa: CASTQGETYGYTF
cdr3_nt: TGTGCCAGCACTCAGGGGGAGACCTATGGCTACACCTTC

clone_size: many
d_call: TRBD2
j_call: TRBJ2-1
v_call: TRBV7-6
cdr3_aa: CASSLEGGGASYNEQFF
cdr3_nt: TGTGCCAGCAGCTTAGAGGGCGGGGGGGCCTCCTACAATGAGCAGTTCTTC

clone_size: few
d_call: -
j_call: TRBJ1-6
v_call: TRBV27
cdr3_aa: CASSPLASSNSPLHF
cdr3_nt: TGTGCCAGCAGCCCCCTTGCGTCATCTAATTCACCCCTCCACTTT

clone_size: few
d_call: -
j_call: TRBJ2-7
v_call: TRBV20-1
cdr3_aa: CSAISDSASYEQYF
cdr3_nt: TGCAGTGCTATCTCGGACAGCGCTTCCTACGAGCAGTACTTC

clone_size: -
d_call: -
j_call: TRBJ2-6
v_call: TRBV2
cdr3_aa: CASSTATGANVLTF
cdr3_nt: TGTGCCAGCTCCACTGCCACTGGGGCCAACGTCCTGACTTTC

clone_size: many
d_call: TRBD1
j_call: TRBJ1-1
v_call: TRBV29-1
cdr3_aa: CSAQSTGVSEAFF
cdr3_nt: TGCAGCGCCCAATCGACAGGGGTTTCTGAAGCTTTCTTT

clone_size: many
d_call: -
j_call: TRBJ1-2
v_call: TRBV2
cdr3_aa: CASSERAADGYTF
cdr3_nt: TGTGCCAGCAGTGAACGGGCAGCGGATGGCTACACCTTC

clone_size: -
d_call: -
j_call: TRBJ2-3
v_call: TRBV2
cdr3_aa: CASNGSTDTQYF
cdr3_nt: TGTGCCAGCAACGGGAGCACAGATACGCAGTATTTT

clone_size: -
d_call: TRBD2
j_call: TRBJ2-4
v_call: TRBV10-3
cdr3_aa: CAISDNPGLVYF
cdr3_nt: TGTGCCATCAGTGACAACCCGGGACTAGTATACTTC

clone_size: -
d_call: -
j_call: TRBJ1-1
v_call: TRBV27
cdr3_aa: CASRLDNTEAFF
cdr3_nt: TGTGCCAGCAGACTCGACAACACTGAAGCTTTCTTT

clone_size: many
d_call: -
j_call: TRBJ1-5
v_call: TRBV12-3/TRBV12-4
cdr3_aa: CASSRGLGNQPQHF
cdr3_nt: TGTGCCAGCAGTCGAGGTCTAGGCAATCAGCCCCAGCATTTT

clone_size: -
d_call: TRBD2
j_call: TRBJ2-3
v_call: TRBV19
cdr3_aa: CASSSVRGLAGGDTQYF
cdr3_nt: TGTGCCAGTAGTAGCGTAAGAGGACTAGCGGGGGGAGATACGCAGTATTTT

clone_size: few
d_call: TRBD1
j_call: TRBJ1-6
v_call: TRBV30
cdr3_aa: CAWLGQTNSPLHF
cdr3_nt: TGTGCCTGGCTGGGACAGACTAATTCACCCCTCCACTTT

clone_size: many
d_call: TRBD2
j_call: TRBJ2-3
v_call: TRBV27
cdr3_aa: CASSPAPLLAGGPDTQYF
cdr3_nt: TGTGCCAGTTCCCCGGCCCCTTTACTAGCGGGGGGGCCAGATACGCAGTATTTT

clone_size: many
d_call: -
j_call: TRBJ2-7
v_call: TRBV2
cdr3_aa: CASSVLSRSGPTEQYF
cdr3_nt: TGTGCCAGCAGTGTACTATCTCGATCAGGACCTACGGAGCAGTACTTC

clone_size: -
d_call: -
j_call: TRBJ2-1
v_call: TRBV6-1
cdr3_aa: CASTPGGFGYNEQFF
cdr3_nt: TGTGCCAGCACCCCCGGGGGCTTCGGTTACAATGAGCAGTTCTTC

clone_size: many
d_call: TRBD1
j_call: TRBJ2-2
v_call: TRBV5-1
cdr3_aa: CASRTGLNTGELFF
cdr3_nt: TGCGCCAGCAGGACAGGGCTAAACACCGGGGAGCTGTTTTTT

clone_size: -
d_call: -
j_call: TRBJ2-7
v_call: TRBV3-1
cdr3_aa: CASSLKRSTYEQYF
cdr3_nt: TGTGCCAGCAGCCTGAAGAGGTCCACCTACGAGCAGTACTTC

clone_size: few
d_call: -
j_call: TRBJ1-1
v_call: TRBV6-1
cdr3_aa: CASSPFQVSAFF
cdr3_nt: TGTGCCAGCAGTCCTTTTCAAGTTTCGGCTTTCTTT

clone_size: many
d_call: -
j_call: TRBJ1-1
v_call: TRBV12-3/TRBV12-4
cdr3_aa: CASSQRNPGPSMNTEAFF
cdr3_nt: TGTGCCAGCAGTCAACGAAACCCGGGTCCGTCTATGAACACTGAAGCTTTCTTT

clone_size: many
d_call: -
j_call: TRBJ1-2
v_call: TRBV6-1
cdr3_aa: CASSHEGSYGYTF
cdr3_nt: TGTGCCAGCTCCCATGAGGGATCCTATGGCTACACCTTC

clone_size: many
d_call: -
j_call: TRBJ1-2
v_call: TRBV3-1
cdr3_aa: CASSQQDLRSGYTF
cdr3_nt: TGTGCCAGCAGCCAACAGGATCTTAGAAGTGGCTACACCTTC

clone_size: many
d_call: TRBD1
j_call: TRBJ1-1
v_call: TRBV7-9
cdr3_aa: CASSDKRDRGRAFF
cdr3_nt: TGTGCCAGCAGCGACAAGCGGGACAGGGGGCGGGCTTTCTTT

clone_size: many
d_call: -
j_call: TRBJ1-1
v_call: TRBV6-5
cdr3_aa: CASSYSSKPRRVAEAFF
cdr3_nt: TGTGCCAGCAGTTACTCGTCTAAACCCAGGAGGGTCGCTGAAGCTTTCTTT

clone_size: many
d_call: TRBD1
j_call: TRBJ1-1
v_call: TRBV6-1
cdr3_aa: CASRYGQGNTEAFF
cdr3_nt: TGTGCCAGCAGGTATGGACAGGGGAACACTGAAGCTTTCTTT

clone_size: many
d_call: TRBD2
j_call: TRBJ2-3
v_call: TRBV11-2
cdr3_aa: CASSLAPSGGASDTQYF
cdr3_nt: TGTGCCAGCAGCTTAGCACCTAGCGGGGGGGCCTCAGATACGCAGTATTTT

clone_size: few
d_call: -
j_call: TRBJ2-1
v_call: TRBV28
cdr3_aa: CASRAGGSYNEQFF
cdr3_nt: TGCGCCAGCAGGGCAGGGGGGTCCTACAATGAGCAGTTCTTC

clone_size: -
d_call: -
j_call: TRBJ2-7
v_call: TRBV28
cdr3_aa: CASRTTTGYEQYF
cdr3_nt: TGTGCCAGCAGAACTACAACAGGCTACGAGCAGTACTTC

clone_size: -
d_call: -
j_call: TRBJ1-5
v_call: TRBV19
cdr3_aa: CASSIMGRSNQPQHF
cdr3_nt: TGTGCCAGTAGTATAATGGGACGTAGCAATCAGCCCCAGCATTTT

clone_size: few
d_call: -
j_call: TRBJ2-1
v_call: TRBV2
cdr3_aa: CASRAGREQFF
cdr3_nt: TGTGCCAGCAGAGCAGGGCGGGAGCAGTTCTTC

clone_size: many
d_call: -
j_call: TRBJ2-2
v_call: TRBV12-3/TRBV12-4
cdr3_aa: CASSSPWELFF
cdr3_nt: TGTGCCAGCAGTTCCCCATGGGAGCTGTTTTTT

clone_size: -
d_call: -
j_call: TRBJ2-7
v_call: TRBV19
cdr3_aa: CASSSQQSSYEQYF
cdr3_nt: TGTGCCAGTAGTTCACAGCAAAGCTCCTACGAGCAGTACTTC

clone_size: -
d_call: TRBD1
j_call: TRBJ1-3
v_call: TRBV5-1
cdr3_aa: CASSRGTGFVGNTIYF
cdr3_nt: TGTGCCAGCAGCCGGGGGACAGGGTTCGTCGGAAACACCATATATTTT

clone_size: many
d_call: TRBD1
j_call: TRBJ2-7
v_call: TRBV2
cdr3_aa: CASRETGTGAFRTMYEQYF
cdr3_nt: TGTGCCAGCAGAGAGACCGGGACAGGGGCATTTCGGACCATGTACGAGCAGTACTTC

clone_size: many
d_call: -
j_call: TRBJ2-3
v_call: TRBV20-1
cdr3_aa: CSARGESGTDTQYF
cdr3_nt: TGCAGTGCTAGGGGGGAATCGGGCACAGATACGCAGTATTTT

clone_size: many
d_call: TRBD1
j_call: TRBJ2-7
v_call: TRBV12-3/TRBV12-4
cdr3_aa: CASSLGGQGKNEQYF
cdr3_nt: TGTGCCAGCAGTTTGGGGGGACAGGGAAAGAACGAGCAGTACTTC

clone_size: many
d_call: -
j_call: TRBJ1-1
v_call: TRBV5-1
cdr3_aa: CASSPREDTFEAFF
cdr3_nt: TGCGCCAGCAGCCCCCGGGAGGATACTTTTGAAGCTTTCTTT

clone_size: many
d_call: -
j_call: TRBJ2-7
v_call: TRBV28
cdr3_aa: CASARIVTYEQYF
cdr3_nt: TGTGCCAGCGCACGTATCGTGACCTACGAGCAGTACTTC

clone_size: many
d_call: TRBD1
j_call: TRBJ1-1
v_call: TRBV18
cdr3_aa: CASSPGQGWTEAFF
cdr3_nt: TGTGCCAGCAGCCCGGGACAGGGCTGGACTGAAGCTTTCTTT

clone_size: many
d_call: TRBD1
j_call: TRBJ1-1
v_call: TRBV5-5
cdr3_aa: CASSFPDRGDTEAFF
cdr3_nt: TGTGCCAGCAGCTTCCCGGACAGGGGAGACACTGAAGCTTTCTTT

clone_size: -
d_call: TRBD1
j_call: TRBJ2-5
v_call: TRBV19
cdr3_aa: CASSGDRGQETQYF
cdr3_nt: TGTGCCAGTAGTGGGGACAGGGGGCAGGAGACCCAGTACTTC

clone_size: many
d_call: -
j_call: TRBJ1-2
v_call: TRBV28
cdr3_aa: CASSFDGNYGYTF
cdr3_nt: TGTGCCAGCAGTTTTGACGGAAACTATGGCTACACCTTC

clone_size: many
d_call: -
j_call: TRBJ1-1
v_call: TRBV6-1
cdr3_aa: CASSQRGVYTEAFF
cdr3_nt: TGTGCCAGCAGCCAAAGGGGGGTCTACACTGAAGCTTTCTTT

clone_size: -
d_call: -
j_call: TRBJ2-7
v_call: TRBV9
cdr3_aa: CASSVADNEQYF
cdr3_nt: TGTGCCAGCAGCGTAGCTGACAACGAGCAGTACTTC

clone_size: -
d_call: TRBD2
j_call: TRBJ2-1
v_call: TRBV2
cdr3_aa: CASSEFSGGPQFF
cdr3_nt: TGTGCCAGCAGTGAATTTAGCGGGGGGCCGCAGTTCTTC

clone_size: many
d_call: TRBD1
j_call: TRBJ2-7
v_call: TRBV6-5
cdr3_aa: CASSYLAKYGTGEVEQYF
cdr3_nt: TGTGCCAGCAGTTACCTGGCCAAATACGGGACAGGGGAAGTCGAGCAGTACTTC

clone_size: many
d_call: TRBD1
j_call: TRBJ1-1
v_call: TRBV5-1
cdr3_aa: CASSRQGENTEAFF
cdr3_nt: TGCGCCAGCTCCAGACAGGGCGAAAACACTGAAGCTTTCTTT

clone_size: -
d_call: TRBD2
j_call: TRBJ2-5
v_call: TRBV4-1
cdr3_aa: CASSLTGGVETQYF
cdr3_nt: TGCGCCAGCAGCCTCACCGGGGGGGTGGAGACCCAGTACTTC